This T cell receptor (beta chain) was captured in a study of blood T cell repertoires in COVID-19. Study as a whole: Sample material is recorded as cDNA or gDNA derived from T cells, B-cell-depleted T cells, or PBMCs.

In germline, CDR1 is MNHEY, CDR2 SMNVEV (reference sequence). Trimming took 7 bases from V and 4 from J, leaving 20 bases between them. The CDR3 runs to 15 residues. Original methodology: Nucleated cell counts were estimated from reference gene primer amplification. Sequenced by immunoSEQ multiplex PCR; TCRdb stores in-frame clones only, minus some. V and J calls and clone size are those listed in that table; D and trimming were worked out from the DNA. The table includes about 52,000 clones, 81% detected once. The rearrangement uses TRBV27 and TRBJ2-7; D perhaps matches TRBD1 (6 bases). This receptor was identified in an elderly woman with COVID-19, enrolled during active disease. Input material: peripheral blood. CDR3 DNA: TGTGCCAGCAACCCTCGGGGCAGGGGTAGGTACGAGCAGTACTTC. Its translation is CASNPRGRGRYEQYF.